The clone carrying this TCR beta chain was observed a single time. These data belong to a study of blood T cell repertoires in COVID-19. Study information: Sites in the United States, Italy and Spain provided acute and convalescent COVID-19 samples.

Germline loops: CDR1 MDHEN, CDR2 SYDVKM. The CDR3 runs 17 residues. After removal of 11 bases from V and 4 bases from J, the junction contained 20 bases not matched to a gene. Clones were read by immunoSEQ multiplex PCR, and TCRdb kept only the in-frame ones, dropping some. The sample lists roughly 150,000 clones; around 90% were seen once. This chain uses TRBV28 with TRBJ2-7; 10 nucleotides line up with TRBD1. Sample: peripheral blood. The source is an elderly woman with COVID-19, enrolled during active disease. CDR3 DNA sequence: TGTGCCTTCCCCGTGAGGACAGGGGGACGATGGGGTTACGAGCAGTACTTC. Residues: CAFPVRTGGRWGYEQYF.